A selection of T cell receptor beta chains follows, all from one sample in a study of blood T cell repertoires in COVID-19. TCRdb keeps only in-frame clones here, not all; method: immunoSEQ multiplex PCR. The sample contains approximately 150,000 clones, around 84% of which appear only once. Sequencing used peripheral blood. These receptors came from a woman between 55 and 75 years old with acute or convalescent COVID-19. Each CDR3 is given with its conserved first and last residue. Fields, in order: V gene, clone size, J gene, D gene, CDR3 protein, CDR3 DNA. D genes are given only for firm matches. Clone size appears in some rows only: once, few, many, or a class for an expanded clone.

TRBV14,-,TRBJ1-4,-,CASSQTGEKLFF,TGTGCCAGCAGCCAGACGGGTGAAAAACTGTTTTTT
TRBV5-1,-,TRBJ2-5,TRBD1,CASSSHPNRGEETQYF,TGCGCCAGCAGCTCCCATCCAAACAGGGGGGAAGAGACCCAGTACTTC
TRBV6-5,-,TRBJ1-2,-,CASRGLGGYTF,TGTGCCAGCCGAGGGCTGGGTGGCTACACCTTC
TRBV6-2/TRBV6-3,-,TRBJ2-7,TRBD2,CASSRLADTYEQYF,TGTGCCAGCAGTCGACTAGCGGACACCTACGAGCAGTACTTC
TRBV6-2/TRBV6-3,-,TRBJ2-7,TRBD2,CASSYGRTRGIAEQYF,TGTGCCAGCAGTTACGGGCGGACTAGAGGAATAGCCGAGCAGTACTTC
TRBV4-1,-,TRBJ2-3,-,CASSLAGTRGTDTQYF,TGCGCCAGCAGCCTTGCCGGGACAAGAGGCACAGATACGCAGTATTTT
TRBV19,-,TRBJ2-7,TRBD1,CASSAGTGFSYEQYF,TGTGCCAGTAGTGCCGGGACAGGCTTCTCCTACGAGCAGTACTTC
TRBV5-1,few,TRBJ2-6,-,CASSYTSSGANVLTF,TGCGCCAGCAGCTATACTAGCTCTGGGGCCAACGTCCTGACTTTC
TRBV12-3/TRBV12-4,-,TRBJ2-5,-,CASSFLRETQYF,TGTGCCAGCAGTTTCCTCCGAGAGACCCAGTACTTC
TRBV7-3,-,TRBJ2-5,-,CASSSGIGETQYF,TGTGCCAGCAGCTCCGGGATCGGGGAGACCCAGTACTTC
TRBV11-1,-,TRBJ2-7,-,CASSPSDRRYEQYF,TGTGCCAGCAGCCCCTCGGACAGAAGATACGAGCAGTACTTC
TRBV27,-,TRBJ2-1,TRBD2,CASSPRLAGTSGEFF,TGTGCCAGCAGTCCCCGACTAGCGGGGACATCAGGGGAGTTCTTC
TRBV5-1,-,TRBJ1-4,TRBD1,CASSSLTGGREKLFF,TGCGCCAGCAGCTCGCTGACAGGGGGCCGGGAAAAACTGTTTTTT
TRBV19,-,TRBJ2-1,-,CASSYVPTSVNEQFF,TGTGCCAGTAGCTACGTACCGACTTCTGTCAATGAGCAGTTCTTC
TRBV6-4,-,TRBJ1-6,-,CASRDSHNSPLHF,TGTGCCAGCAGGGACAGCCATAATTCACCCCTCCACTTT
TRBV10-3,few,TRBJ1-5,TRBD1,CASQGQNNQPQHF,TGTGCCAGCCAGGGACAGAACAATCAGCCCCAGCATTTT
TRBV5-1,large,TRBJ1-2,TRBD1,CASSETGQASNYGYTF,TGCGCCAGCAGCGAAACGGGACAGGCTTCTAACTATGGCTACACCTTC
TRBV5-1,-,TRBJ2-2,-,CASSWGATNTGELFF,TGCGCCAGCAGCTGGGGCGCAACGAACACCGGGGAGCTGTTTTTT
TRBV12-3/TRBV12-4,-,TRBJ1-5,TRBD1,CASTGQGMEPQHF,TGTGCCAGCACGGGACAGGGTATGGAGCCCCAGCATTTT
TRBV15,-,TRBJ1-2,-,CATSRGGGQGGYGYTF,TGTGCCACCAGCAGAGGGGGGGGGCAGGGCGGCTATGGCTACACCTTC
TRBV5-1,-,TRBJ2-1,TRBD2,CASSGLAGGPNNEQFF,TGCGCCAGCAGCGGCTTAGCGGGGGGGCCCAACAATGAGCAGTTCTTC
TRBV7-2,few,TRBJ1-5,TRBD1,CASSRGQNQPQHF,TGTGCCAGCAGCCGGGGACAGAATCAGCCCCAGCATTTT
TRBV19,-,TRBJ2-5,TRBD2,CASSMRGGQETQYF,TGTGCCAGTAGTATGCGGGGGGGCCAAGAGACCCAGTACTTC
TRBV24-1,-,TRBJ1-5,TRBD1,CATSDPGQGFGQPQHF,TGTGCCACCAGTGATCCGGGACAGGGATTCGGTCAGCCCCAGCATTTT
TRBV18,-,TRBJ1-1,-,CASSPRGSWEVLEAFF,TGTGCCAGCTCACCGAGGGGAAGCTGGGAGGTCCTTGAAGCTTTCTTT
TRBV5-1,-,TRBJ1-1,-,CASTLGSGLGTEAFF,TGCGCCAGCACCCTCGGTTCGGGTTTGGGCACTGAAGCTTTCTTT
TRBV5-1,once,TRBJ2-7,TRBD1,CASSLPGQGNEQYF,TGCGCCAGCAGCTTACCGGGACAGGGGAACGAGCAGTACTTC
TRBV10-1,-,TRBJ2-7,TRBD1,CASSAGGPGYEQYF,TGCGCCAGCAGTGCAGGGGGTCCAGGCTACGAGCAGTACTTC
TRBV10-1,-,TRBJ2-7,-,CASILVLGTYEQYF,TGCGCCAGCATCCTAGTACTAGGTACCTACGAGCAGTACTTC
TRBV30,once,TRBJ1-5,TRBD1,CAWRDRGNQPQHF,TGTGCCTGGCGGGACAGAGGCAATCAGCCCCAGCATTTT
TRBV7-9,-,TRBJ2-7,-,CASSLGRQTYEQYF,TGTGCCAGCAGCTTAGGAAGACAGACCTACGAGCAGTACTTC
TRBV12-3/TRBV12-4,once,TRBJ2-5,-,CASSSPPPETQYF,TGTGCCAGCAGTTCTCCTCCCCCAGAGACCCAGTACTTC
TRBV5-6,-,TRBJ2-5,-,CASSLGGGPQETQYF,TGTGCCAGCAGCTTGGGTGGAGGTCCCCAAGAGACCCAGTACTTC
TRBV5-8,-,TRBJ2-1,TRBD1,CASSLLTGVYEQFF,TGTGCCAGCAGCTTACTGACAGGGGTCTATGAGCAGTTCTTC
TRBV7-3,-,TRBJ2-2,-,CASSLYASPSSGELFF,TGTGCCAGCAGCTTATATGCTAGCCCCAGTTCCGGGGAGCTGTTTTTT
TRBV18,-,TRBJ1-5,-,CASSPNRDDQPQHF,TGTGCCAGCTCACCTAACAGGGATGATCAGCCCCAGCATTTT
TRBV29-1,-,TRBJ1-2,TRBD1,CSVSPGTGANYGYTF,TGCAGCGTGTCTCCCGGGACAGGGGCAAACTATGGCTACACCTTC
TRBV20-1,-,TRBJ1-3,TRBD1,CSASSTGGLDTIYF,TGCAGTGCTAGTTCCACAGGGGGCTTGGACACCATATATTTT
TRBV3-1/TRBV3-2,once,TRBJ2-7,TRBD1,CASSNRGRDYEQYF,TGTGCCAGCAGCAACAGGGGGCGCGACTACGAGCAGTACTTC
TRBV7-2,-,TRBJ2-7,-,CASSWQQGYEQYF,TGTGCCAGCAGCTGGCAGCAGGGCTACGAGCAGTACTTC
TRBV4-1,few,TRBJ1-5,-,CASSPREGGQGPQHF,TGCGCCAGCAGCCCCAGGGAGGGGGGGCAAGGGCCCCAGCATTTT
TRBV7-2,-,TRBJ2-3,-,CASSLAGSGADTQYF,TGTGCCAGCAGCTTAGCGGGTTCCGGGGCAGATACGCAGTATTTT
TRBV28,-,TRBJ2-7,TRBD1,CASRRQGYEQYF,TGTGCCAGCCGCCGACAGGGTTACGAGCAGTACTTC
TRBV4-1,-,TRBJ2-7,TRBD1,CASSPDRSEQYF,TGCGCCAGCAGTCCGGACAGGAGCGAGCAGTACTTC
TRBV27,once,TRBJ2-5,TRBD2,CASSLIAGNAYQETQYF,TGTGCCAGCAGTTTAATAGCGGGGAATGCTTACCAAGAGACCCAGTACTTC
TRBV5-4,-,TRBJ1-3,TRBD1,CASSRGQGGGNTIYF,TGTGCCAGCAGTCGGGGACAGGGGGGTGGAAACACCATATATTTT
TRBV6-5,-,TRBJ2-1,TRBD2,CASSLAGGKFF,TGTGCCAGCAGTCTAGCGGGGGGTAAGTTCTTC
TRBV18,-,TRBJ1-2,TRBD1,CASSPPTGNYGYTF,TGTGCCAGCTCACCACCGACAGGGAACTATGGCTACACCTTC
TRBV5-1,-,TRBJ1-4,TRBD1,CASSWTGVGAEKLFF,TGCGCCAGCAGTTGGACAGGGGTTGGAGCTGAAAAACTGTTTTTT
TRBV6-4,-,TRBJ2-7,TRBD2,CASSDVSGGEQYF,TGTGCCAGCAGTGACGTTAGCGGGGGCGAGCAGTACTTC
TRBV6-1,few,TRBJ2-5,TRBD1,CASSEAGGLTQYF,TGTGCCAGCAGTGAAGCAGGGGGCCTGACCCAGTACTTC
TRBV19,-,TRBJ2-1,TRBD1,CASSPYGANRGNNEQFF,TGTGCCAGTAGTCCTTATGGGGCTAACAGGGGAAACAATGAGCAGTTCTTC
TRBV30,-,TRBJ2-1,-,CAWSVIPVEQFF,TGTGCCTGGAGTGTAATCCCGGTTGAGCAGTTCTTC
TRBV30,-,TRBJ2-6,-,CAWSGPDRMLSGANVLTF,TGTGCCTGGAGTGGCCCCGACAGGATGCTCTCTGGGGCCAACGTCCTGACTTTC
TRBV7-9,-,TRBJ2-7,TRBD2,CASSASGRYEQYF,TGTGCCAGCAGCGCTAGCGGGAGATACGAGCAGTACTTC
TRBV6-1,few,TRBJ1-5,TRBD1,CASSEYWDRGNQPQHF,TGTGCCAGCAGTGAATATTGGGACAGGGGCAATCAGCCCCAGCATTTT
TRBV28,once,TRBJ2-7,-,CASSFDSKSYEQYF,TGTGCCAGCAGTTTTGACAGTAAGAGCTACGAGCAGTACTTC
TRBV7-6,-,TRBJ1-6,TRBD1,CASSLRTGMDNSPLHF,TGTGCCAGCAGCTTACGGACAGGGATGGATAATTCACCCCTCCACTTT
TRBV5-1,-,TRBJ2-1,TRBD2,CASSLTSGAGLRNEQFF,TGCGCCAGCAGCTTGACTAGCGGGGCAGGACTACGCAATGAGCAGTTCTTC